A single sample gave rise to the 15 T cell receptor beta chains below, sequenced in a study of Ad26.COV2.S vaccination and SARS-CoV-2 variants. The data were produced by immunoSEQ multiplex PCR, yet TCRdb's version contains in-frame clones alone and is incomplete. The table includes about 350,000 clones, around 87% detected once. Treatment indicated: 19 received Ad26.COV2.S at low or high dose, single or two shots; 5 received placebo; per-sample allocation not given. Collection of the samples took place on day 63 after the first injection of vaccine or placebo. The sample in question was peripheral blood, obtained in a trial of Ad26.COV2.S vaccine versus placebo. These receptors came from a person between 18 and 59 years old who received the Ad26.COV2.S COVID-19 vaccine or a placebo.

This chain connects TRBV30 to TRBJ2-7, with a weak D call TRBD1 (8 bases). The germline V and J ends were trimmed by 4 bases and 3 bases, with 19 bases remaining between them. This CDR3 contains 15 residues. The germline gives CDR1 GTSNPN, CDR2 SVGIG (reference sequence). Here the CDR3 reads CAWTREDRANYEQYF. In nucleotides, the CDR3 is TGTGCCTGGACCCGGGAGGACAGGGCGAACTACGAGCAGTACTTC.

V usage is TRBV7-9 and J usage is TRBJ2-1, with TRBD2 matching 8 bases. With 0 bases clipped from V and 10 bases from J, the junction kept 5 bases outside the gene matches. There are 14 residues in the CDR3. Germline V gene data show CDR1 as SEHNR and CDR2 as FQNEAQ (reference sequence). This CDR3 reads CASSLAQRGPEQFF. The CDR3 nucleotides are TGTGCCAGCAGCTTAGCTCAGCGGGGGCCGGAGCAGTTCTTC.

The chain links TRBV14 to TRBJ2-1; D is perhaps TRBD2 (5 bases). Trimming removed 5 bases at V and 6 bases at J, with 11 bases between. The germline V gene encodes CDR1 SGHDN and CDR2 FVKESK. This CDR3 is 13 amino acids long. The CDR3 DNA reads TGTGCCAGCAGCGTCGGACTCACCAATGAGCAGTTCTTC. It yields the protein CASSVGLTNEQFF.

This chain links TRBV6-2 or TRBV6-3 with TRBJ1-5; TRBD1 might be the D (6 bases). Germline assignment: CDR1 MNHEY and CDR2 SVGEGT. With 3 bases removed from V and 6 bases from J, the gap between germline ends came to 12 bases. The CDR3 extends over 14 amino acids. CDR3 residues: CASSYVRDTQPQHF. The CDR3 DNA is TGTGCCAGCAGTTATGTCAGGGACACTCAGCCCCAGCATTTT.

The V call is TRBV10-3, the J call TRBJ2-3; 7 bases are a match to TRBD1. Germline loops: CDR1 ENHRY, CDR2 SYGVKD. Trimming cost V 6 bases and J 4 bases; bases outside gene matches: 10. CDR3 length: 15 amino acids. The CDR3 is CAIRDRDVSPDTQYF. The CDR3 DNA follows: TGTGCCATCAGAGACAGGGATGTTTCCCCAGATACGCAGTATTTT.

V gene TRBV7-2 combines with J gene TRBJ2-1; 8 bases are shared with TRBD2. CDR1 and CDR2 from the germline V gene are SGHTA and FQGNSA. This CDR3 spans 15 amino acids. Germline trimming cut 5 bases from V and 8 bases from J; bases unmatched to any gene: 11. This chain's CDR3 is CASSRRGGYGDEQFF. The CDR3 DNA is TGTGCCAGCAGCCGCCGCGGGGGGTACGGCGATGAGCAGTTCTTC.

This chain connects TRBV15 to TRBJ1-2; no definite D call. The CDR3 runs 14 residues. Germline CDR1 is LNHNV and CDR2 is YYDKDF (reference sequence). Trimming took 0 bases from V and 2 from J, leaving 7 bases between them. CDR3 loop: CATSRDPGNYGYTF. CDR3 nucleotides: TGTGCCACCAGCAGAGATCCGGGAAACTATGGCTACACCTTC.

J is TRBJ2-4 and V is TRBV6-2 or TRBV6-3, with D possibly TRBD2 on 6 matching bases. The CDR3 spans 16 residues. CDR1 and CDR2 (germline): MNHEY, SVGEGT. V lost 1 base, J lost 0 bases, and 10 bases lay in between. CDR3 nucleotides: TGTGCCAGCAGTTACTTCGGGGGAGCAGCCAAAAACATTCAGTACTTC. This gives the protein CASSYFGGAAKNIQYF.

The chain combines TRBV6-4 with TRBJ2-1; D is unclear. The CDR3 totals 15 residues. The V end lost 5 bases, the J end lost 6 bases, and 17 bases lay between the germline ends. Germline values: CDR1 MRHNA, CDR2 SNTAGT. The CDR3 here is CASSSTPDSSNEQFF. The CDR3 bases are TGTGCCAGCAGTTCGACCCCTGACTCTTCCAATGAGCAGTTCTTC.

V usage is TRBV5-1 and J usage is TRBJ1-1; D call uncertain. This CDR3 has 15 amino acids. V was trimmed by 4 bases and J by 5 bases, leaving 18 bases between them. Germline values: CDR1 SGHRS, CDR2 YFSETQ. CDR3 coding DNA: TGCGCCAGCAGCCCAGAAACCGGGGTGGGTACTGAAGCTTTCTTT. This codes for CASSPETGVGTEAFF.

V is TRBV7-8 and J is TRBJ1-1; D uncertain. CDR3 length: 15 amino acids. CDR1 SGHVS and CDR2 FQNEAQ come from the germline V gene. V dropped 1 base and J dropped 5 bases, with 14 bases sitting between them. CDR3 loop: CASSLVPTRGTEAFF. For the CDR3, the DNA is TGTGCCAGCAGCTTAGTCCCCACACGAGGGACTGAAGCTTTCTTT.

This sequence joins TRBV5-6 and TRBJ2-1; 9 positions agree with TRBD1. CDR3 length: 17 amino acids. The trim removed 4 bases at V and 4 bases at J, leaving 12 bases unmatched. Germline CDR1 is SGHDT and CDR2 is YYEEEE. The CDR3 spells CASSTDRGTRAYNEQFF. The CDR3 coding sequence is TGTGCCAGCAGCACGGACAGGGGAACACGGGCATACAATGAGCAGTTCTTC.

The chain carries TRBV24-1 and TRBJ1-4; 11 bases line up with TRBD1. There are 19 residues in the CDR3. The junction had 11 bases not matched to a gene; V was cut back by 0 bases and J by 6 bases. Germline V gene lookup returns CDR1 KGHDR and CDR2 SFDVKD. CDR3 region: CATSDLESRDRGGDEKLFF. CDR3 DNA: TGTGCCACCAGTGATTTGGAGAGCCGGGACAGGGGGGGTGATGAAAAACTGTTTTTT.

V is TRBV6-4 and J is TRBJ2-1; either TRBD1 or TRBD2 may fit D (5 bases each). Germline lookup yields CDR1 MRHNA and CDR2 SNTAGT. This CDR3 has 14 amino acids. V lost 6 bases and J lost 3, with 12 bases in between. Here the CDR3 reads CASSPRGLYNEQFF. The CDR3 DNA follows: TGTGCCAGCAGCCCACGGGGCCTCTACAATGAGCAGTTCTTC.

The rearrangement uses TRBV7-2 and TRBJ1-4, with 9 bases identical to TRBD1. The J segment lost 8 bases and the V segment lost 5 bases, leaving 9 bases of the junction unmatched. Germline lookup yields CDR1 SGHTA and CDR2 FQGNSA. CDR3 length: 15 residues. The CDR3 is CASSQKQGAQEKLFF. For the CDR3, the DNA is TGTGCCAGCAGCCAGAAACAGGGGGCGCAAGAAAAACTGTTTTTT.